The text below deals with one T cell receptor (beta chain). What it binds is unknown. This specimen comes from a study of T cell clonotyping in hematopoietic cell transplantation. Germline loops: CDR1 SGHTA, CDR2 FQGNSA. The CDR3 has 13 residues. Trimming took off 1 base at V and 6 bases at J, with 7 bases between the two ends. Whole-study findings and limits: Few recipient clonotypes overlapped donors; over 97% were de novo at given depth. Cells were unsorted, so CD4 and CD8 contributions were not separated.

The time point denotes: recipient sample about 28 days before transplant, after cytoreduction. Profiled with immunoSEQ multiplex PCR; TCRdb holds only in-frame clones, not every one. The sample has about 69,000 clones; about 96% are singletons. The sequencing used peripheral blood mononuclear cells, collected before stem cell transplant. The chain carries TRBV7-2 and TRBJ1-5; D not certain. This clonotype originated in a woman aged 45-65 years with acute myeloid leukemia. Some clones in this sample may be carry-over from other donors' samples. CDR3 sequence (DNA): TGTGCCAGCAGCTTAGAGTTGGCTCAGCCCCAGCATTTT. This translates into CASSLELAQPQHF.